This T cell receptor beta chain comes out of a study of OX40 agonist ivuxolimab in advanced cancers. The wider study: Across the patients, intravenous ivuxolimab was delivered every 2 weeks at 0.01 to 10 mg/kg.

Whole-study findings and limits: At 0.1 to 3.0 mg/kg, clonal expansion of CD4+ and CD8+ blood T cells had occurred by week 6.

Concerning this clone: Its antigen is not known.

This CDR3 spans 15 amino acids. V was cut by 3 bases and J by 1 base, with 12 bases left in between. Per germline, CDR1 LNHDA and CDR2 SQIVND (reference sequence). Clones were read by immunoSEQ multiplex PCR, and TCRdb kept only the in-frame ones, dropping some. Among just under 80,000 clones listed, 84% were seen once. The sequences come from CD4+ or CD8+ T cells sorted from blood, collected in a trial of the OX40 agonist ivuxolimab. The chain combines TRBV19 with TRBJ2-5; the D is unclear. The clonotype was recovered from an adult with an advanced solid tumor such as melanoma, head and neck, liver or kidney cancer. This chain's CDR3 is CASSMGLSVQETQYF. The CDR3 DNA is TGTGCCAGTAGTATGGGTTTGTCAGTCCAAGAGACCCAGTACTTC. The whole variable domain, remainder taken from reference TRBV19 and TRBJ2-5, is DGGITQSPKYLFRKEGQNVTLSCEQNLNHDAMYWYRQDPGQGLRLIYYSQIVNDFQKGDIAEGYSVSREKKESFPLTVTSAQKNPTAFYLCASSMGLSVQETQYFGPGTRLLVL.